The 7 T cell receptor beta chains below come from one sample, sequenced in a study of T cell responses to AZD1222 COVID-19 vaccine. This table comes from immunoSEQ multiplex PCR, and its TCRdb copy is limited to in-frame clones, with some not included. The data contain about 86,000 clones, approximately 89% of them singletons. The sequences come from peripheral blood, collected 28 days after the second AZD1222 dose. These receptors all come from an adult who received the AZD1222 COVID-19 vaccine.

This chain connects TRBV19 to TRBJ2-1; 13 bases agree with TRBD2. V shed 5 bases and J 4 bases; nucleotides not matched to a gene: 5. Germline V gene sequence: CDR1 LNHDA, CDR2 SQIVND (reference sequence). CDR3 length: 16 residues. The CDR3 DNA reads TGTGCCAGTAGTCTACTAGCGGGGGGGCAATACAATGAGCAGTTCTTC. Translation gives CASSLLAGGQYNEQFF.

The chain joins TRBV3-1 (or the pseudogene TRBV3-2) to TRBJ1-6; D is perhaps TRBD1 (6 bases). The CDR3 spans 17 residues. Trimming took 1 base from V and 9 from J, leaving 19 bases between them. CDR1 is LGHDT, CDR2 YNNKEL, per germline (reference sequence). The chain's CDR3 is CASSQVVGTGWGSPLHF. CDR3 DNA sequence: TGTGCCAGCAGCCAAGTCGTGGGAACAGGGTGGGGTTCACCCCTCCACTTT.

This clone was recorded a few times. The rearrangement uses TRBV12-3 or TRBV12-4 and TRBJ1-6; D gene ambiguous. V lost 1 base and J lost 10, with 8 bases in between. CDR3 size: 13 residues. CDR3 in amino acids: CASSLVGESPLHF. The CDR3 DNA reads TGTGCCAGCAGTTTAGTAGGCGAGTCACCCCTCCACTTT.

This chain links TRBV11-3 with TRBJ2-2, with D uncertain. Germline V gene lookup returns CDR1 SGHNT and CDR2 YENEEA. This CDR3 region has 14 residues. V was clipped by 1 base and J by 4 bases, with 7 bases between them. The CDR3 loop reads CASSLVQTTGELFF. CDR3 nucleotides: TGTGCCAGCAGCTTAGTACAGACCACCGGGGAGCTGTTTTTT.

The genes are TRBV2 and TRBJ1-1, with D possibly matching TRBD1 (6 bases). This CDR3 is built from 14 residues. Trimming shortened V by 6 bases and J by 6 bases, and 17 bases separated the two germline ends. Looked up from germline, CDR1 is SNHLY and CDR2 is FYNNEI. This CDR3 is CASSPIPTGSEAFF. For the CDR3, the DNA is TGTGCCAGCAGCCCCATACCTACAGGGTCTGAAGCTTTCTTT.

The count of this clone is one. The chain couples TRBV24-1 to TRBJ2-5; TRBD2 agrees at 7 bases. The germline gives CDR1 KGHDR, CDR2 SFDVKD. The CDR3 consists of 14 residues. With 5 bases clipped from V and 0 bases from J, the junction kept 2 bases outside the gene matches. CDR3 in amino acids: CATSVGLDQETQYF. In DNA, the CDR3 is TGTGCCACCAGTGTAGGACTAGACCAAGAGACCCAGTACTTC.

The chain joins TRBV7-3 to TRBJ2-5, with TRBD2 identical over 8 bases. Germline V gene data show CDR1 as SGHTA and CDR2 as FQGTGA. This CDR3 is 17 amino acids long. The J segment lost 4 bases and the V segment lost 1 base, leaving 11 bases of the junction unmatched. CDR3 residues: CASSLRGDGGAGETQYF. The CDR3 nucleotides are TGTGCCAGCAGCTTAAGAGGTGACGGGGGGGCCGGAGAGACCCAGTACTTC.